This T cell receptor (beta chain) was profiled in a study of CD8+CD57+ T cells in acquired aplastic anemia. Overall study findings and caveats: A set of twenty-nine CD8+ CDR3 sequences was shared between patients and controls, and these sequences appeared highly expressed in patients.

Researchers used genomic DNA as the template to profile TCR beta VDJ and CDR3. TCRdb re-analysed the reads in MiXCR, keeping a single row per CDR3 protein. Seen here are under 75,000 distinct CDR3 sequences, 50% to 55% observed once, and the top ten hold approximately 8.3%. Germline assignment: CDR1 SNHLY and CDR2 FYNNEI. The junction had 7 bases not matched to a gene; V was cut back by 5 bases and J by 10 bases. The CDR3 sequence is 14 residues long. This clonotype is judged medium-sized. The antigen is undetermined. V gene TRBV2 combines with J gene TRBJ1-6, with TRBD1 matching 8 bases. Source material: sorted CD4+, CD8+, or CD8+CD57+ T cells (not recorded which) from PBMCs. The sequence came from a human donor in good health, serving as a control. This CDR3 reads CASSSTGGYSPLHF. Written as DNA, the CDR3 is TGTGCCAGCAGTTCTACAGGGGGTTACTCACCCCTCCACTTT.